This is a list of T cell receptor beta chains from one sample in a study of control samples from healthy donors and cancer patients. The method was immunoSEQ multiplex PCR; TCRdb's version includes in-frame clones alone and lacks a portion of them. There are about 83,000 clones in the sample; around 91% occur only once, and about 16% lies in the top ten. The sequencing sample was made of blood. All receptors derive from a man over 45 in good health. Both conserved end residues are part of each CDR3. Each record gives: J gene, V gene, D gene, clone size, CDR3 protein, CDR3 DNA. The D gene is left open where the match is weak. Clone size is stated in some rows and not others, as once, few, many or a class when expanded.

J gene: TRBJ2-5; V gene: TRBV7-9; D gene: TRBD2; clone size: .; CDR3 protein: CAGGLAETQYF; CDR3 DNA: TGTGCCGGCGGACTAGCGGAAACCCAGTACTTC
J gene: TRBJ1-1; V gene: TRBV19; D gene: .; clone size: .; CDR3 protein: CASSTTVNTEAFF; CDR3 DNA: TGTGCCAGTAGTACAACAGTGAACACTGAAGCTTTCTTT
J gene: TRBJ2-1; V gene: TRBV30; D gene: TRBD2; clone size: few; CDR3 protein: CAWARTSGAREQFF; CDR3 DNA: TGTGCCTGGGCCCGGACTAGCGGCGCCAGGGAGCAGTTCTTC
J gene: TRBJ2-2; V gene: TRBV14; D gene: .; clone size: .; CDR3 protein: CASSFDRNTGELFF; CDR3 DNA: TGTGCCAGCAGCTTTGACAGGAACACCGGGGAGCTGTTTTTT
J gene: TRBJ2-3; V gene: TRBV19; D gene: .; clone size: .; CDR3 protein: CASSWRRADTQYF; CDR3 DNA: TGTGCCAGTAGTTGGCGGAGGGCAGATACGCAGTATTTT
J gene: TRBJ1-6; V gene: TRBV9; D gene: .; clone size: .; CDR3 protein: CASSVEGTTNSPLHF; CDR3 DNA: TGTGCCAGCAGCGTAGAGGGGACTACCAATTCACCCCTCCACTTT
J gene: TRBJ1-5; V gene: TRBV19; D gene: TRBD1; clone size: .; CDR3 protein: CASSADRGRNQPQHF; CDR3 DNA: TGTGCCAGTAGCGCGGACAGGGGGAGGAATCAGCCCCAGCATTTT
J gene: TRBJ1-6; V gene: TRBV12-5; D gene: TRBD1; clone size: .; CDR3 protein: CASGDTGAGFNSPLHF; CDR3 DNA: TGTGCTAGTGGTGATACAGGGGCTGGATTTAATTCACCCCTCCACTTT
J gene: TRBJ2-3; V gene: TRBV7-7; D gene: TRBD2; clone size: .; CDR3 protein: CASSLGAGGSTDTQYF; CDR3 DNA: TGTGCCAGCAGCTTAGGCGCGGGGGGGAGCACAGATACGCAGTATTTT
J gene: TRBJ2-7; V gene: TRBV5-6; D gene: TRBD1; clone size: .; CDR3 protein: CASSLRSGGFSYEQYF; CDR3 DNA: TGTGCCAGCAGCCTACGCTCAGGGGGTTTCTCCTACGAGCAGTACTTC
J gene: TRBJ1-1; V gene: TRBV11-1; D gene: .; clone size: .; CDR3 protein: CASSKKQNTEAFF; CDR3 DNA: TGTGCCAGCAGCAAGAAACAGAACACTGAAGCTTTCTTT
J gene: TRBJ1-1; V gene: TRBV27; D gene: .; clone size: .; CDR3 protein: CASSLGQGRNTEAFF; CDR3 DNA: TGTGCCAGCAGTTTAGGGCAGGGGCGGAACACTGAAGCTTTCTTT
J gene: TRBJ1-1; V gene: TRBV7-2; D gene: .; clone size: .; CDR3 protein: CASGRSTLEAFF; CDR3 DNA: TGTGCCAGCGGCCGTTCCACCCTGGAAGCTTTCTTT
J gene: TRBJ2-2; V gene: TRBV6-6; D gene: TRBD1; clone size: .; CDR3 protein: CASCRTGSSWGELFF; CDR3 DNA: TGTGCCAGCTGCCGGACAGGGAGCTCTTGGGGGGAGCTGTTTTTT
J gene: TRBJ2-7; V gene: TRBV5-1; D gene: .; clone size: .; CDR3 protein: CASSLVGSNYEQYF; CDR3 DNA: TGCGCCAGCAGCTTGGTTGGGTCGAACTACGAGCAGTACTTC
J gene: TRBJ1-2; V gene: TRBV6-5; D gene: .; clone size: .; CDR3 protein: CASSSQSSNYGYTF; CDR3 DNA: TGTGCCAGCAGTTCCCAAAGCAGTAACTATGGCTACACCTTC
J gene: TRBJ2-2; V gene: TRBV5-1; D gene: .; clone size: few; CDR3 protein: CASSLEGIFTGELFF; CDR3 DNA: TGCGCCAGCAGCTTGGAAGGTATCTTCACCGGGGAGCTGTTTTTT
J gene: TRBJ1-1; V gene: TRBV5-4; D gene: .; clone size: .; CDR3 protein: CASSRLNEAFF; CDR3 DNA: TGTGCCAGCAGCCGTCTGAATGAAGCTTTCTTT
J gene: TRBJ2-7; V gene: TRBV7-9; D gene: TRBD1; clone size: .; CDR3 protein: CASSFGQGENEQYF; CDR3 DNA: TGTGCCAGCAGCTTCGGACAGGGAGAGAACGAGCAGTACTTC
J gene: TRBJ1-5; V gene: TRBV18; D gene: TRBD1; clone size: .; CDR3 protein: CASSLTTGDQPQHF; CDR3 DNA: TGTGCCAGCTCATTAACAACAGGGGATCAGCCCCAGCATTTT
J gene: TRBJ2-3; V gene: TRBV18; D gene: .; clone size: .; CDR3 protein: CASSPGGDTQYF; CDR3 DNA: TGTGCCAGCTCACCGGGTGGTGATACGCAGTATTTT
J gene: TRBJ1-6; V gene: TRBV7-9; D gene: .; clone size: .; CDR3 protein: CASSLARGNTYNSPLHF; CDR3 DNA: TGTGCCAGCAGCTTAGCGCGGGGGAACACCTATAATTCACCCCTCCACTTT
J gene: TRBJ1-2; V gene: TRBV7-9; D gene: .; clone size: .; CDR3 protein: CASSRYRGEGVDKNYGYTF; CDR3 DNA: TGTGCCAGCAGCCGTTACCGGGGTGAGGGGGTCGACAAGAACTATGGCTACACCTTC
J gene: TRBJ1-2; V gene: TRBV7-2; D gene: TRBD1; clone size: .; CDR3 protein: CASSPALGTGGLGYTF; CDR3 DNA: TGTGCCAGCAGCCCAGCCCTAGGGACAGGGGGACTTGGCTACACCTTC
J gene: TRBJ1-1; V gene: TRBV19; D gene: .; clone size: .; CDR3 protein: CASTHRGITEAFF; CDR3 DNA: TGTGCCAGTACCCATCGAGGGATCACTGAAGCTTTCTTT
J gene: TRBJ1-2; V gene: TRBV27; D gene: TRBD1; clone size: .; CDR3 protein: CASSLLGTGEEYGYTF; CDR3 DNA: TGTGCCAGCAGTTTATTGGGGACAGGGGAAGAGTATGGCTACACCTTC
J gene: TRBJ1-5; V gene: TRBV18; D gene: .; clone size: .; CDR3 protein: CASSLQGGGGNQPQHF; CDR3 DNA: TGTGCCAGCTCACTACAGGGAGGTGGGGGGAATCAGCCCCAGCATTTT
J gene: TRBJ1-2; V gene: TRBV6-1; D gene: .; clone size: .; CDR3 protein: CASSERLGYTF; CDR3 DNA: TGTGCCAGCAGTGAAAGGCTTGGCTACACCTTC
J gene: TRBJ1-1; V gene: TRBV2; D gene: .; clone size: .; CDR3 protein: CASSEEFKLVGAFF; CDR3 DNA: TGTGCCAGCAGTGAAGAGTTTAAATTGGTGGGAGCTTTCTTT
J gene: TRBJ1-1; V gene: TRBV20-1; D gene: .; clone size: .; CDR3 protein: CSARGHGEAFF; CDR3 DNA: TGCAGTGCTAGAGGTCATGGTGAAGCTTTCTTT
J gene: TRBJ2-4; V gene: TRBV4-3; D gene: TRBD1; clone size: few; CDR3 protein: CASSQNRGTKNIQYF; CDR3 DNA: TGCGCCAGCAGCCAAAACAGGGGGACAAAAAACATTCAGTACTTC
J gene: TRBJ1-1; V gene: TRBV5-1; D gene: TRBD1; clone size: .; CDR3 protein: CASSLTIQGARSTEAFF; CDR3 DNA: TGCGCCAGCAGCCTCACGATACAGGGGGCGCGAAGCACTGAAGCTTTCTTT
J gene: TRBJ2-1; V gene: TRBV24-1; D gene: TRBD1; clone size: .; CDR3 protein: CATSETGTGPYNEQFF; CDR3 DNA: TGTGCCACCAGTGAGACCGGGACAGGACCTTACAATGAGCAGTTCTTC
J gene: TRBJ1-2; V gene: TRBV10-3; D gene: .; clone size: .; CDR3 protein: CAIREGDPSYGYTF; CDR3 DNA: TGTGCCATCAGGGAAGGGGACCCTAGCTATGGCTACACCTTC
J gene: TRBJ1-1; V gene: TRBV12-3/TRBV12-4; D gene: .; clone size: .; CDR3 protein: CASSLAAVTEAFF; CDR3 DNA: TGTGCCAGCAGTTTAGCAGCCGTCACTGAAGCTTTCTTT
J gene: TRBJ2-2; V gene: TRBV5-6; D gene: .; clone size: .; CDR3 protein: CASRQLITGELFF; CDR3 DNA: TGTGCCAGCAGGCAGCTTATAACCGGGGAGCTGTTTTTT
J gene: TRBJ1-4; V gene: TRBV3-1/TRBV3-2; D gene: .; clone size: .; CDR3 protein: CASSKLENKGLDEKLFF; CDR3 DNA: TGTGCCAGCAGTAAACTAGAAAATAAAGGTTTAGATGAAAAACTGTTTTTT
J gene: TRBJ1-1; V gene: TRBV19; D gene: .; clone size: .; CDR3 protein: CASSIGGPAEAFF; CDR3 DNA: TGTGCCAGTAGTATAGGCGGCCCCGCTGAAGCTTTCTTT
J gene: TRBJ1-1; V gene: TRBV28; D gene: .; clone size: .; CDR3 protein: CASNTDKYTEAFF; CDR3 DNA: TGTGCCAGCAATACGGACAAATACACTGAAGCTTTCTTT
J gene: TRBJ2-7; V gene: TRBV7-9; D gene: .; clone size: few; CDR3 protein: CASSLGMTGEQYF; CDR3 DNA: TGTGCCAGCAGCTTAGGGATGACCGGCGAGCAGTACTTC